This TCR beta chain emerged from a study of early stage breast cancer tumors. Study results and caveats: Compared with adjacent normal breast, tumors showed approximately 2.5-fold denser, more clonal T cells.

The V and J ends lost 5 bases and 0 bases respectively, with 11 bases between them. Germline CDR1 is MNHEY and CDR2 is SMNVEV (reference sequence). The CDR3 runs 14 residues. This clone was seen more than once but under ten times. Its target is unknown. Each sample had two DNA replicates, about 0.47 ug blood or about 1.5 ug tissue. Assay used: immunoSEQ multiplex PCR; TCRdb lists only in-frame clones, some missing. The data hold about 36,000 clones, with 70% to 85% observed a single time. The V gene is TRBV27, the J gene TRBJ2-7, with no clear D. Input material: blood. This TCR was recovered from a person between 55 and 70 years old with breast cancer. The CDR3 is CASSPRLSSYEQYF. The CDR3 bases are TGTGCCAGCAGTCCCCGTTTGAGCTCCTACGAGCAGTACTTC.